Detailed here is one T cell receptor (beta chain). The record originates from a study of blood T cell repertoires in COVID-19. In the study overall: The study drew acute and convalescent COVID-19 samples from the United States, Italy and Spain.

Measured with immunoSEQ multiplex PCR; TCRdb has only the in-frame clones, and not every one. Among a few hundred thousand clones listed, 87% were seen once. The V and J ends lost 2 bases and 7 bases respectively, with 12 bases between them. CDR1 is SGHRS, CDR2 YFSETQ, per germline. The CDR3 contains 13 residues. This sequence joins TRBV5-1 and TRBJ1-1, with a weak D call TRBD1 (6 bases). The sample taken for sequencing was peripheral blood. The TCR was taken from a middle-aged man with active or convalescent COVID-19. The CDR3 sequence: CASSLWGQGEAFF. CDR3 nucleotide sequence: TGCGCCAGCAGCTTATGGGGGCAGGGTGAAGCTTTCTTT.